The 6 T cell receptor beta chains reported below all come from one sample, sequenced in a study of T cell responses to AZD1222 COVID-19 vaccine. Using immunoSEQ multiplex PCR, the repertoire was profiled, and TCRdb retains in-frame clones only, with some absent. The sample has under 170,000 clones, 94% seen once. Specimen: peripheral blood, collected on day 0 of AZD1222 vaccination. These receptors all come from an adult in good health.

The count of this clone is one. This chain joins TRBV19 and TRBJ2-3, with 8 bases lining up with TRBD2. V shed 6 bases, J shed 3 bases, and the junction held 2 bases outside the gene matches. The germline gives CDR1 LNHDA, CDR2 SQIVND (reference sequence). The CDR3 consists of 13 residues. The CDR3 protein is CASSGGATDTQYF. CDR3 coding DNA: TGTGCCAGTAGCGGGGGGGCAACAGATACGCAGTATTTT. Drawing the rest from reference TRBV19 and TRBJ2-3, the complete variable domain is DGGITQSPKYLFRKEGQNVTLSCEQNLNHDAMYWYRQDPGQGLRLIYYSQIVNDFQKGDIAEGYSVSREKKESFPLTVTSAQKNPTAFYLCASSGGATDTQYFGPGTRLTVL.

CDR3 sequence (DNA): TGTGCCAGCAGCGGGGAGGGACAGGTTATCTCTGGGGCCAACGTCCTGACTTTC. Its translation is CASSGEGQVISGANVLTF. The chain is built from TRBV7-6 and TRBJ2-6; a possible D gene is TRBD1 (8 bases). The CDR3 length is 18 residues. The germline V gene has CDR1 SGHVS and CDR2 FNYEAQ. Trimming removed 5 bases at V and 0 bases at J, with 17 bases between.

The genes are TRBV10-3 and TRBJ1-2; TRBD1 matches 7 bases. The CDR3 totals 13 residues. The germline V gene has CDR1 ENHRY and CDR2 SYGVKD. V lost 9 bases and J lost 1; bases outside the gene matches: 5. DNA of the CDR3: TGTGCCATGAGGGACAGCATTAACTATGGCTACACCTTC. Its protein product is CAMRDSINYGYTF.

The chain joins TRBV5-5 to TRBJ2-2, with D perhaps TRBD1 or TRBD2 (5 bases each). This CDR3 is built from 15 residues. The V end was cut by 5 bases, the J end by 4 bases, with 15 bases between. Germline CDR1 and CDR2: SGHKS and YYEKEE (reference sequence). CDR3 sequence (DNA): TGTGCCAGCAGGTGGGGGAGCCCGGGCACCGGGGAGCTGTTTTTT. Translated: CASRWGSPGTGELFF.

The CDR3 DNA follows: TGTGCCAGCAGTTTCCAACAGGGGTTCTATCAGCCCCAGCATTTT. It translates to CASSFQQGFYQPQHF. This rearrangement joins TRBV28 to TRBJ1-5; 7 bases are shared with TRBD1. V shed 3 bases and J 5 bases; nucleotides not matched to a gene: 7. In germline, CDR1 is MDHEN, CDR2 SYDVKM. The CDR3 is made up of 15 amino acids.

This chain connects TRBV7-2 to TRBJ1-2; 7 bases line up with TRBD1. V shed 4 bases and J 7 bases; nucleotides not matched to a gene: 6. The CDR3 runs to 13 residues. Germline V gene sequence: CDR1 SGHTA, CDR2 FQGNSA. The CDR3 region is CASSSGQLLGYTF. DNA for the CDR3: TGTGCCAGCAGCTCGGGACAGCTCCTTGGCTACACCTTC.